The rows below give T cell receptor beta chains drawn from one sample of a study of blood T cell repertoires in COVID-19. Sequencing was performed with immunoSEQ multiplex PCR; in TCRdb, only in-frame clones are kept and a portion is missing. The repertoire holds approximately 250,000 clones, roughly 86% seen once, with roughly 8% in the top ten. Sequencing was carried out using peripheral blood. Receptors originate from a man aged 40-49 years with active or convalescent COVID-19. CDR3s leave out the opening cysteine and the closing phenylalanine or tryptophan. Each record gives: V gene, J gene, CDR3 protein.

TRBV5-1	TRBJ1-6	ASSRTGGDSPLH
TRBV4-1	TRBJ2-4	ASSLGLAGGAKNIQY
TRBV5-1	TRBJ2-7	ASSSGDSGYEQY
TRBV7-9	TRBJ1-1	ASSLYSYMNTEAF
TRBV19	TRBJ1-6	ASSSGGQGIISPLH
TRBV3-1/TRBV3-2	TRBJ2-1	ASSQTALGHEQF
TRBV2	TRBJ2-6	ASTGGQAGANVLT
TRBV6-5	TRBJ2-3	ASILAGLSTDTQY
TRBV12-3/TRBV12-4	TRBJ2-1	ASSLGRAHEQF
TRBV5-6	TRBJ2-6	ASSFGGTHSGANVLT
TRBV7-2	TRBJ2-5	ASSLGTSGSVGETQY
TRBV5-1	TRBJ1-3	ASSLAHDRAGNTIY
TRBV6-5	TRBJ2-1	ASSYDGTGDYNEQF
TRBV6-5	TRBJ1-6	ASSYREWSYNSPLH
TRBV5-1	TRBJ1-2	ASSPEGLNYGYT
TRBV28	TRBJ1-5	ASSLRGSVSLGQPQH
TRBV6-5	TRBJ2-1	ASSVDNEQF
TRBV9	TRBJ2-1	ASSPTSGTYNEQF
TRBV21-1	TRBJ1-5	ASSKGQNQPQH
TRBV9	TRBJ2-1	ASSHAQDRNNEQF
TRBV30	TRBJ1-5	AWNGGPQGNNQPQH
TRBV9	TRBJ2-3	ASSTSGISTDTQY
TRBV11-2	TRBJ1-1	ASSPQAF
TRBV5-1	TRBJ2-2	ASSQANPGLAVTGELF
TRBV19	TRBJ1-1	ASTRGQGNTEAF
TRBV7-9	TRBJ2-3	ANGEMTGEIWTDTQY
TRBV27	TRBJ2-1	ASSLDRSSYNEQF
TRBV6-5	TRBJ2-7	ASSFSGKQY
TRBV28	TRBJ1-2	ASATPGGNYGYT
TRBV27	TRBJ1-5	ASSLLSNQPQH
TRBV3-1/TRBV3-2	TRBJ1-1	ASSQDLNRVNTEAF
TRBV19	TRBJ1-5	ATRAGRIGHQPQH
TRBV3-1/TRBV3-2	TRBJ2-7	ASRPNGALEQY
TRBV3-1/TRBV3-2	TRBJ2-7	ASSHRLAGLSYEQY
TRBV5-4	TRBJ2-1	ASSLDAGGAREQF
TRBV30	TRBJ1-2	AWSEPGGAVGYT
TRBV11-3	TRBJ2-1	ASSLDGRVQF
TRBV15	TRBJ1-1	ATSRAFRVAEAF
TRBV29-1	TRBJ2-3	SVGGVDTQY
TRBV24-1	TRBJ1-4	ATSDAGQANEKLF
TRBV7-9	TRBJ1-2	ASGGGGSYGYT
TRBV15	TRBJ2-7	ATSRDSEQY
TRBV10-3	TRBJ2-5	AISAGLLQETQY
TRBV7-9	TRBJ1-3	ASSHHKTGSGNTIY
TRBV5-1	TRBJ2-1	ASRSRTSGRNEQF
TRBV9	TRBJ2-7	ASSVEVQGYEQY
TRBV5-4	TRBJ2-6	ASSPRQDFISGANVLT
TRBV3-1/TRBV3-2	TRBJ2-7	ASSQELDRESEQY
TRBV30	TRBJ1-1	AWSDRGTEAF